This T cell receptor beta chain was retrieved from a study of lymphopenia after photon versus proton radiotherapy. Concerning this clone: Its antigen is not identified.

Method: immunoSEQ multiplex PCR; TCRdb's copy keeps in-frame clones and lacks some. The sample shows about 160,000 clones, less than 90% of them seen only once. Findings of the study overall: Authors raise, but do not show, better survival with proton therapy. Post-nadir diversity loss with photons came from oligoclonal expansion, particularly CD8+ Temra cells.

The V gene's germline CDR1 is KGHSH and CDR2 LQKENI. V trimming: 4 bases; J trimming: 5 bases; junction bases outside the gene matches: 3. CDR3 length: 13 amino acids. The chain carries TRBV18 and TRBJ2-5, with 8 positions matching TRBD2. The clonotype comes from a man aged 50 to 59 with gastric cancer. The input for sequencing was peripheral blood, taken from a patient treated with photon-based radiotherapy. The CDR3 nucleotides are TGTGCCAGCTCACGGGGACTAGACGAGACCCAGTACTTC. Translated: CASSRGLDETQYF.